The 10 T cell receptor beta chains listed next were all sequenced from one sample in a study of blood T cell repertoires in COVID-19. The table came from immunoSEQ multiplex PCR; TCRdb's copy has only in-frame clones and leaves some out. The sample carries over 200,000 clones, 75% to 90% recorded once. The sequenced material came from PBMCs or T cells enriched from blood (not recorded which). The receptors originated from a woman aged 25 to 45 who had been exposed to COVID-19.

The rearrangement links TRBV11-2 to TRBJ2-5; the D gene is possibly TRBD2 (7 bases). The CDR3 length is 18 residues. Germline V gives CDR1 SGHAT, CDR2 FQNNGV. The V and J ends lost 0 bases and 2 bases respectively, with 19 bases between them. The CDR3 loop is CASSLDPQGRASQETQYF. CDR3 in DNA: TGTGCCAGCAGCTTAGATCCGCAGGGGAGGGCCTCGCAAGAGACCCAGTACTTC.

The rearrangement uses TRBV6-1 and TRBJ1-1; TRBD1 matches at 7 bases. The CDR3 runs to 13 residues. The germline V gene encodes CDR1 MNHNS and CDR2 SASEGT. The trim removed 0 bases at V and 9 bases at J, leaving 4 bases unmatched. Written as DNA, the CDR3 is TGTGCCAGCAGTGAAGCGGCGAGGGGGCAAGCTTTCTTT. It yields the protein CASSEAARGQAFF.

V is TRBV5-1 and J is TRBJ1-2; D possibly corresponds to TRBD1 (5 bases). The germline gives CDR1 SGHRS, CDR2 YFSETQ. The CDR3 sequence is 12 residues long. Deletions cut 7 bases from V and 8 bases from J, with 15 bases between. The CDR3 reads CASRLGGEGYTF. Written as DNA, the CDR3 is TGCGCCAGCCGCCTTGGAGGGGAGGGCTACACCTTC.

This clone has just one count. This chain joins TRBV7-2 and TRBJ1-1; TRBD1 matches 10 bases. Losses at the gene ends were 5 bases for V and 4 bases for J; bases not matched to a gene: 7. CDR1 is SGHTA, CDR2 FQGNSA, per germline. This CDR3 region has 15 residues. CDR3 in amino acids: CASSPRQGASTEAFF. The DNA of the CDR3 is TGTGCCAGCAGCCCCCGACAGGGGGCTAGCACTGAAGCTTTCTTT.

The chain is built from TRBV3-1 (or the pseudogene TRBV3-2) and TRBJ1-6, with D hard to call. Germline V gives CDR1 LGHDT, CDR2 YNNKEL (reference sequence). V was clipped by 4 bases and J by 4 bases, with 8 bases between them. The CDR3 spans 14 residues. The CDR3 nucleotides read TGTGCCAGCAGCCCGGGGAGGTATAATTCACCCCTCCACTTT. This encodes CASSPGRYNSPLHF.

V usage is TRBV2 and J usage is TRBJ1-1, with TRBD1 matching 8 bases. V dropped 7 bases and J dropped 1; count of bases not matched to a gene: 8. The CDR3 spans 15 residues. Per the germline V gene, CDR1 is SNHLY and CDR2 is FYNNEI. The CDR3 reads CASTRTGLRNTEAFF. The CDR3 nucleotides read TGTGCCAGCACTCGGACAGGGCTGAGGAACACTGAAGCTTTCTTT.

The chain employs TRBV5-1 and TRBJ1-1; 12 bases line up with TRBD1. The CDR3 loop spans 14 amino acids. CDR1 is SGHRS and CDR2 is YFSETQ in the germline V gene. V gave up 0 bases and J gave up 12 bases; unmatched junction bases: 6. CDR3 sequence (DNA): TGCGCCAGCAGCTTGGAGGGACAGGGGGCCTCTTCTTTCTTT. This gives the protein CASSLEGQGASSFF.

The chain employs TRBV6-1 and TRBJ1-1; D is undetermined. Germline loops: CDR1 MNHNS, CDR2 SASEGT. This CDR3 spans 14 amino acids. V gave up 2 bases and J gave up 5 bases, with 12 bases separating them. For the CDR3, the DNA is TGTGCCAGCAGTGAACCGACTGTTAGGACTGAAGCTTTCTTT. Translation: CASSEPTVRTEAFF.

This chain links TRBV2 with TRBJ2-3; 7 bases are shared with TRBD2. After removal of 4 bases from V and 5 bases from J, the junction contained 3 bases not matched to a gene. The CDR3 runs to 13 residues. Germline V gene lookup returns CDR1 SNHLY and CDR2 FYNNEI. The CDR3, as DNA: TGTGCCAGCAGTGGGGGCGGGGGAGATACGCAGTATTTT. Translated, it gives CASSGGGGDTQYF.

This rearrangement joins TRBV5-7 to TRBJ1-5; weak D call: TRBD1 (6 bases). TRBV5-7 is an ORF, and what it does is uncertain. Trimming took off 2 bases at V and 2 bases at J, with 14 bases between the two ends. This CDR3 region has 16 residues. CDR3 region: CASSFSQGRRNQPQHF. CDR3 sequence (DNA): TGTGCCAGCAGCTTTTCACAGGGACGACGCAATCAGCCCCAGCATTTT.